Each of the 32 T cell receptor beta chains below was sequenced from the same sample in a study of blood T cell repertoires in COVID-19. The data were produced by immunoSEQ multiplex PCR, yet TCRdb's version contains in-frame clones alone and is incomplete. The sample gives about 200,000 clones, roughly 90% of which show up once; 1.5% to 2% is in the top ten. The sequencing input was peripheral blood. The receptors come from a man younger than 30 with active or convalescent COVID-19.

The chain combines TRBV7-6 with TRBJ2-6, with 8 bases fitting TRBD1. The junction had 8 bases not matched to a gene; V was cut back by 5 bases and J by 2 bases. There are 17 residues in the CDR3. Looked up from germline, CDR1 is SGHVS and CDR2 is FNYEAQ. The CDR3 region is CASSGQGAIAGANVLTF. The CDR3 region has the DNA TGTGCCAGCAGCGGTCAGGGGGCAATAGCTGGGGCCAACGTCCTGACTTTC.

This chain connects TRBV7-2 to TRBJ2-1; 10 nucleotides align to TRBD2. Germline lookup yields CDR1 SGHTA and CDR2 FQGNSA. Losses at the gene ends were 2 bases for V and 0 bases for J; bases not matched to a gene: 4. The CDR3 covers 17 residues. The CDR3 reads CASSLMASGSSYNEQFF. CDR3 in DNA: TGTGCCAGCAGCTTAATGGCTAGCGGGAGCTCCTACAATGAGCAGTTCTTC.

The chain carries TRBV10-1 and TRBJ1-1; D remains ambiguous. This CDR3 comprises 9 residues. With 3 bases removed from V and 12 bases from J, the gap between germline ends came to 5 bases. The germline V gene has CDR1 WNHNN and CDR2 SYGVQD (reference sequence). CDR3 in amino acids: CASSDSTFF. The CDR3, as DNA: TGCGCCAGCAGTGATAGTACTTTCTTT.

V and J are TRBV10-3 and TRBJ2-1; 7 bases match TRBD1. CDR1 and CDR2 from the germline V gene are ENHRY and SYGVKD. With 3 bases clipped from V and 0 bases from J, the junction kept 11 bases outside the gene matches. The CDR3 totals 18 residues. The CDR3 DNA follows: TGTGCCATCAGTGATTTAGGGGGCAGCCGAAACTCCTACAATGAGCAGTTCTTC. It specifies CAISDLGGSRNSYNEQFF.

V usage is TRBV6-2 or TRBV6-3 and J usage is TRBJ2-5, with TRBD2 identical over 7 bases. The V and J ends lost 6 bases and 0 bases, in that order; junction bases with no gene match: 10. Looked up from germline, CDR1 is MNHEY and CDR2 is SVGEGT. The CDR3 is 16 amino acids. The CDR3 nucleotides read TGTGCCAGCAGCCACACCGGGACTAACAACCAAGAGACCCAGTACTTC. Amino acid sequence: CASSHTGTNNQETQYF.

As for this clone: At one boundary the junction diverges from the germline segment, which might be a read error. The V and J genes are TRBV5-4 and TRBJ2-3, with D perhaps TRBD2 (5 bases). The CDR3 runs 15 residues. Germline assignment: CDR1 SGHNT and CDR2 YYREEE (reference sequence). This CDR3 is CASSPPRASTYTQYF. The CDR3 coding sequence is TGTGCCAGCAGCCCACCTCGGGCTAGCACATATACGCAGTATTTT.

V usage is TRBV6-5 and J usage is TRBJ2-3; unclear D gene. V lost 6 bases and J lost 0, with 7 bases in between. Germline V CDR1 and CDR2: MNHEY, SVGAGI. The CDR3 is 13 amino acids. CDR3 sequence: CASRLTSTDTQYF. The CDR3, as DNA: TGTGCCAGCAGGTTAACTAGCACAGATACGCAGTATTTT.

The chain uses TRBV6-4 and TRBJ1-2; 10 bases align to TRBD1. This CDR3 has 13 residues. Germline V gene data show CDR1 as MRHNA and CDR2 as SNTAGT. The trim removed 0 bases at V and 8 bases at J, leaving 0 bases unmatched. The CDR3 coding sequence is TGTGCCAGCAGTGACTCGACAGGGGGCGGCTACACCTTC. Protein product: CASSDSTGGGYTF.

The CDR3 DNA is TGTGCCACCAGCAGGGGAGCGGGGGGCCTCACTCGAAATGAGCAGTTCTTC. Translated: CATSRGAGGLTRNEQFF. The chain links TRBV15 to TRBJ2-1, with 9 bases that match TRBD2. Trimming took 3 bases from V and 7 from J; bases not matched to a gene: 13. The CDR3 extends over 17 amino acids. Germline assignment: CDR1 LNHNV and CDR2 YYDKDF (reference sequence). Complete variable domain (other parts from reference TRBV15 and TRBJ2-1): DAMVIQNPRYQVTQFGKPVTLSCSQTLNHNVMYWYQQKSSQAPKLLFHYYDKDFNNEADTPDNFQSRRPNTSFCFLDIRSPGLGDTAMYLCATSRGAGGLTRNEQFFGPGTRLTVL.

CDR3 sequence (DNA): TGTGCCAGCAGCCAAGATCGGTTCAAGACCCAGCATTTT. Amino acid sequence: CASSQDRFKTQHF. The gene calls are TRBV3-1 (or the pseudogene TRBV3-2) and TRBJ1-5; D is uncertain. Germline CDR1 LGHDT, CDR2 YNNKEL (reference sequence). Trimming removed 0 bases from V and 11 bases from J, with 11 bases in between. The CDR3 is made up of 13 amino acids.

The chain has TRBV19 and TRBJ2-7; TRBD1 aligns across 8 bases. This CDR3 has 18 residues. The V and J ends lost 4 bases and 6 bases, in that order; junction bases with no gene match: 20. Germline V CDR1 and CDR2: LNHDA, SQIVND (reference sequence). The CDR3 DNA is TGTGCCAGTAGTACTCGAGGCGTCGGACAGGGACGAAAAGGCGAGCAGTACTTC. This codes for CASSTRGVGQGRKGEQYF. Supplemented by reference TRBV19 and TRBJ2-7, the full variable domain reads DGGITQSPKYLFRKEGQNVTLSCEQNLNHDAMYWYRQDPGQGLRLIYYSQIVNDFQKGDIAEGYSVSREKKESFPLTVTSAQKNPTAFYLCASSTRGVGQGRKGEQYFGPGTRLTVT.

The rearrangement uses TRBV21-1 and TRBJ1-2; no check of the table's D call, TRBD1, against the DNA was made. TRBV21-1 counts as a pseudogene. The CDR3 is 14 residues long. CDR3 nucleotide sequence: TGTGCCAGCAGCAAAGGCGGGGACAGCTATGGCTACACCTTC. Its translation is CASSKGGDSYGYTF.

This chain uses TRBV29-1 with TRBJ2-1, with 9 bases aligning to TRBD2. Germline lookup yields CDR1 SQVTM and CDR2 ANQGSEA. V was clipped by 1 base and J by 0 bases; unmatched bases: 7. CDR3 length: 17 amino acids. CDR3: CSVEVRGGGLSYNEQFF. Here the CDR3 DNA reads TGCAGCGTTGAAGTACGCGGGGGGGGCCTCTCCTACAATGAGCAGTTCTTC.

This sequence joins TRBV4-2 and TRBJ2-7; D is possibly TRBD2 (6 bases). Trimming pared 0 bases from V and 7 bases from J, leaving 13 bases between. From germline, CDR1 is LGHNA and CDR2 YNFKEQ. There are 14 residues in the CDR3. The CDR3: CASSQDLTRREQYF. The CDR3 bases are TGTGCCAGCAGCCAAGATTTGACTAGGAGGGAGCAGTACTTC.

This clone was seen a single time. V usage is TRBV30 and J usage is TRBJ1-2; D is possibly TRBD1 (6 bases). Germline values: CDR1 GTSNPN, CDR2 SVGIG (reference sequence). V lost 5 bases to trimming and J lost 8 bases, with 21 bases between them. CDR3 length equals 14 residues. The CDR3 region has the DNA TGTGCCTGGGATCTGACGCCGGGACAAGAGGGCTACACCTTC. This gives the protein CAWDLTPGQEGYTF.

The V gene is TRBV18, the J gene TRBJ1-2; 9 bases line up with TRBD1. The length of the CDR3 is 17 residues. Losses at the gene ends were 6 bases for V and 8 bases for J; bases not matched to a gene: 19. Germline CDR1 KGHSH, CDR2 LQKENI. The chain's CDR3 is CASSPPTGGTRTRGYTF. CDR3 sequence (DNA): TGTGCCAGCTCGCCCCCCACAGGGGGCACCCGGACTCGAGGCTACACCTTC.

The chain joins TRBV5-1 to TRBJ1-1; 7 bases align to TRBD1. The germline V gene has CDR1 SGHRS and CDR2 YFSETQ. The V segment lost 3 bases and the J segment 1 base; nucleotides outside the gene matches: 9. This CDR3 spans 16 amino acids. The CDR3 nucleotides are TGCGCCAGCAGCTCGGGCGACAGGGTACCGAACACTGAAGCTTTCTTT. Translation gives CASSSGDRVPNTEAFF.

V gene TRBV19 combines with J gene TRBJ1-1; 8 bases are a match to TRBD1. From germline, CDR1 is LNHDA and CDR2 SQIVND (reference sequence). The CDR3 contains 14 residues. Trimming took 5 bases from V and 6 from J; bases not matched to a gene: 8. CDR3 bases: TGTGCCAGTAGTGAACAGGGGGTCGTCCCTGAAGCTTTCTTT. Protein product: CASSEQGVVPEAFF.

V is TRBV3-1 (or the pseudogene TRBV3-2) and J is TRBJ1-4; a possible D gene is TRBD1 (5 bases). The CDR3 has 15 amino acids. CDR1 is LGHDT, CDR2 YNNKEL, per germline (reference sequence). The ends were cut back, 0 bases at V and 5 bases at J, with 10 bases in the middle. In DNA form, the CDR3 reads TGTGCCAGCAGCCAAGATAACAGGTGGAATGAAAAACTGTTTTTT. Translation gives CASSQDNRWNEKLFF.

The chain carries TRBV5-6 and TRBJ2-3, with D maybe TRBD2 (6 bases). Germline CDR1 SGHDT, CDR2 YYEEEE. V shed 0 bases and J shed 7 bases, with 18 bases lying between them. The CDR3 has 16 amino acids. This CDR3 is CASSLDPSGGAYTQYF. The CDR3, as DNA: TGTGCCAGCAGCTTGGACCCCAGCGGAGGGGCGTATACGCAGTATTTT.

The chain employs TRBV5-4 and TRBJ2-2, with TRBD1 matching 9 bases. CDR3 size: 15 residues. The germline CDR1 and CDR2 sequences are SGHNT and YYREEE (reference sequence). Trimming removed 2 bases from V and 5 bases from J; junction bases left unmatched: 4. The CDR3 sequence: CASSFAGQGTGELFF. CDR3 nucleotide sequence: TGTGCCAGCAGCTTTGCGGGACAGGGAACCGGGGAGCTGTTTTTT.

The chain links TRBV30 to TRBJ1-3; TRBD1 might be the D (5 bases). Germline V lookup: CDR1 GTSNPN, CDR2 SVGIG (reference sequence). The V end lost 5 bases, the J end lost 3 bases, and 11 bases lay between the germline ends. The CDR3 contains 13 residues. CDR3 bases: TGTGCCTGGGCCGGGACTGATGGAAACACCATATATTTT. Translating it yields CAWAGTDGNTIYF.

The chain has TRBV30 and TRBJ1-5; 11 bases align to TRBD1. The CDR3 has 18 amino acids. The germline CDR1 and CDR2 sequences are GTSNPN and SVGIG (reference sequence). Germline trimming cut 3 bases from V and 0 bases from J; bases unmatched to any gene: 10. CDR3 sequence: CAWSGQGAQIYSNQPQHF. CDR3 sequence (DNA): TGTGCCTGGAGCGGACAGGGGGCTCAGATCTATAGCAATCAGCCCCAGCATTTT.

The V and J genes are TRBV6-1 and TRBJ1-6; TRBD1 aligns across 8 bases. Looked up from germline, CDR1 is MNHNS and CDR2 is SASEGT. This CDR3 spans 18 amino acids. J gave up 0 bases and V 1 base, and 5 bases lay outside the gene matches. CDR3 protein: CASSEGTGRPSYNSPLHF. DNA for the CDR3: TGTGCCAGCAGTGAAGGGACAGGGCGTCCCTCCTATAATTCACCCCTCCACTTT.

The chain recombines TRBV7-2 with TRBJ2-7, with a possible D match to TRBD1 (5 bases). The CDR3 loop spans 13 amino acids. Germline lookup yields CDR1 SGHTA and CDR2 FQGNSA. V lost 3 bases to trimming and J lost 7 bases, with 13 bases between them. The CDR3 DNA is TGTGCCAGCAGCTTCGCTGGGGCAGGGGAGCAGTACTTC. Encoded protein: CASSFAGAGEQYF.

The rearrangement uses TRBV27 and TRBJ1-2, with TRBD1 identical over 8 bases. The V segment lost 6 bases and the J segment 6 bases; nucleotides outside the gene matches: 12. Germline values: CDR1 MNHEY, CDR2 SMNVEV (reference sequence). This CDR3 region has 15 residues. This CDR3 reads CASSVGTGEIHGYTF. In nucleotides, the CDR3 is TGTGCCAGCAGCGTGGGGACAGGCGAAATACATGGCTACACCTTC.

The genes are TRBV3-1 (or the pseudogene TRBV3-2) and TRBJ2-1; TRBD2 aligns across 7 bases. V lost 2 bases to trimming and J lost 4 bases; unmatched junction nucleotides: 8. The CDR3 contains 16 residues. Per the germline V gene, CDR1 is LGHDT and CDR2 is YNNKEL (reference sequence). For the CDR3, the DNA is TGTGCCAGCAGCCAATCAGTGGGAGGGCCGTACAATGAGCAGTTCTTC. Translated, it gives CASSQSVGGPYNEQFF.

V is TRBV29-1 and J is TRBJ2-3; no reliable D call. The CDR3 is 13 residues long. The V and J ends lost 4 bases and 0 bases respectively, with 8 bases between them. Germline CDR1 and CDR2: SQVTM and ANQGSEA. The DNA for the CDR3 is TGCAGCGTTGTGAGACATAGCACAGATACGCAGTATTTT. Translating it yields CSVVRHSTDTQYF.

The chain has TRBV7-9 and TRBJ1-2; 9 bases map to TRBD1. The CDR3 sequence is 15 residues long. Germline trimming cut 5 bases from V and 3 bases from J; bases unmatched to any gene: 7. Germline CDR1 reads SEHNR; CDR2 reads FQNEAQ (reference sequence). CDR3 bases: TGTGCCAGCAGCGCACGCGGGGACAGGGACTATGGCTACACCTTC. Its protein product is CASSARGDRDYGYTF.

This chain uses TRBV10-3 with TRBJ1-4; D remains ambiguous. The CDR3 has 15 amino acids. Between the trimmed V and J ends, which lost 0 bases and 3 bases, there was a span of 8 bases. Germline-derived CDR1 and CDR2 are ENHRY and SYGVKD. The CDR3 sequence is CAISESSQSNEKLFF. The CDR3 nucleotides read TGTGCCATCAGTGAGTCGTCCCAGTCTAATGAAAAACTGTTTTTT.

The chain joins TRBV27 to TRBJ1-6; 8 bases line up with TRBD1. With 5 bases clipped from V and 6 bases from J, the junction kept 6 bases outside the gene matches. This CDR3 has 15 residues. CDR1 MNHEY and CDR2 SMNVEV come from the germline V gene (reference sequence). The CDR3 DNA follows: TGTGCCAGCAGTCCAGGACAGGGAACTAATTCACCCCTCCACTTT. Its translation: CASSPGQGTNSPLHF.

The chain recombines TRBV10-3 with TRBJ2-5; 7 nucleotides line up with TRBD1. CDR3 length: 13 amino acids. Trimming cost V 2 bases and J 6 bases; bases outside gene matches: 3. Germline assignment: CDR1 ENHRY and CDR2 SYGVKD. In DNA, the CDR3 is TGTGCCATCAGTGAGACAGGGGAGAAGACCCAGTACTTC. Its protein is CAISETGEKTQYF.